Given below is one T cell receptor (beta chain) in context. Its antigen is as yet unknown. The sample contains more than one DNA sequence encoding this CDR3. Profiled with immunoSEQ multiplex PCR; TCRdb holds only in-frame clones, not every one. The sample lists tens of thousands of clones, approximately 88% seen once, with 4.6% in the top ten. These data come from a study of OX40 agonist ivuxolimab in advanced cancers. Study details: Enrolled patients in dose escalation had cancers that were hepatocellular carcinoma, melanoma, renal cell or head and neck cancer. Study observations and caveats: At 0.1 to 3.0 mg/kg, clonal expansion of CD4+ and CD8+ blood T cells had occurred by week 6. Clonal expansion in partial responders at 0.1-3.0 mg/kg ranked among the lowest.

V shed 0 bases and J shed 1 base, with 3 bases lying between them. The CDR3 has 13 residues. The germline CDR1 and CDR2 sequences are MNHEY and SVGAGI. The source is an adult with an advanced solid tumor such as melanoma, head and neck, liver or kidney cancer. This chain connects TRBV6-5 to TRBJ1-2; D remains ambiguous. Sequencing was performed on CD4+ or CD8+ T cells sorted from blood, taken in a trial of the OX40 agonist ivuxolimab. The CDR3 is CASSYSGNYGYTF. The CDR3 nucleotides read TGTGCCAGCAGTTACTCAGGTAACTATGGCTACACCTTC.